The rows below give T cell receptor beta chains drawn from one sample of a study of cytomegalovirus exposure and HLA in healthy donors. The method was immunoSEQ multiplex PCR; TCRdb's version includes in-frame clones alone and lacks a portion of them. The sample has around 140,000 clones; about 70% are singletons. Sample: PBMCs. These receptors were collected from a male donor in good health and CMV-seronegative. Both conserved end residues are part of each CDR3. Each record gives: J gene, CDR3 length, D gene, V gene, CDR3 DNA, CDR3 protein. D genes are given only for firm matches.

TRBJ2-1 15 TRBD2 TRBV7-8 TGTGCCAGCAGCTTAAAGGGACTACCCCTCCATGAGCAGTTCTTC CASSLKGLPLHEQFF
TRBJ2-1 14 . TRBV5-4 TGTGCCAGCAGCTCTACCTCAGGGGACAATGAGCAGTTCTTC CASSSTSGDNEQFF
TRBJ2-1 14 TRBD2 TRBV2 TGTGCCAGCAGTGACCCTAGCGGGAGGAATGAGCAGTTCTTC CASSDPSGRNEQFF
TRBJ2-7 14 . TRBV6-5 TGTGCCAGCACCCTAGGACCGGGAGACCTCGAGCAGTACTTC CASTLGPGDLEQYF
TRBJ2-1 15 TRBD2 TRBV18 TGTGCCAGCTCACCACGGTTAGCGGGAGACAATGAGCAGTTCTTC CASSPRLAGDNEQFF
TRBJ2-5 14 TRBD1 TRBV7-7 TGTGCTAGCAGCTCGACAGGGGGATCGGAGACCCAGTACTTC CASSSTGGSETQYF
TRBJ2-1 16 TRBD1 TRBV9 TGTGCCAGCAGCCCCTTAAAGGGGGCTCTCTACAATGAGCAGTTCTTC CASSPLKGALYNEQFF
TRBJ1-1 15 . TRBV2 TGTGCCAGCAGTGCCGGAGGACTGCGCAACACTGAAGCTTTCTTT CASSAGGLRNTEAFF
TRBJ2-1 15 TRBD1 TRBV5-6 TGTGCCAGCAGAACCCCCGGGACAGGGATCAATGAGCAGTTCTTC CASRTPGTGINEQFF
TRBJ2-2 15 . TRBV27 TGTGCCAGCAGTCGATTACTAGATTGGACCGGGGAGCTGTTTTTT CASSRLLDWTGELFF
TRBJ2-4 18 TRBD2 TRBV4-2 TGTGCCAGCAGCCAAGGCGGGACTAGCGGGAGAATCGGAAACATTCAGTACTTC CASSQGGTSGRIGNIQYF
TRBJ2-5 14 TRBD1 TRBV30 TGTGCCTGGAGTCGACCCGGACAGGGAAAGACCCAGTACTTC CAWSRPGQGKTQYF